This T cell receptor beta chain emerged from a study of blood T cell repertoires in COVID-19. The CDR3 length is 15 residues. Germline V gene data show CDR1 as SGHDT and CDR2 as YYEEEE. Trimming left V 10 bases short and J 2 bases short, with 19 bases between. Measured with immunoSEQ multiplex PCR; TCRdb has only the in-frame clones, and not every one. This table has 300,000 or so clones, approximately 90% appearing once. V and J are TRBV5-6 and TRBJ2-1, with a weak D call TRBD2 (6 bases). The sequence came from a woman in her twenties or thirties with COVID-19, enrolled during active disease. Specimen: peripheral blood. CDR3 DNA sequence: TGTGCCTCAACCCCCGGGACTCAGACCTACAATGAGCAGTTCTTC. Amino acids: CASTPGTQTYNEQFF.